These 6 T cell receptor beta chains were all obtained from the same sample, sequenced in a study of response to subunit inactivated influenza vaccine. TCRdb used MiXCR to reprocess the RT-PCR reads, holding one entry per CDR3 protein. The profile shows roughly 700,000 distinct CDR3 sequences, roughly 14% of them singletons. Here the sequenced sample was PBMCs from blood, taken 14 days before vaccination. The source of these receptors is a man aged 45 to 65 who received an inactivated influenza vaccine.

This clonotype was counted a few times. CDR3 sequence (DNA): TGTGCCAGCACCTCAGTTCTGTCTCACCCTTTCAATGAGCAGTTCTTC. Translation gives CASTSVLSHPFNEQFF. This chain connects TRBV6-1 to TRBJ2-1, with D hard to call. Germline V gene data show CDR1 as MNHNS and CDR2 as SASEGT. This CDR3 region has 16 residues. V dropped 7 bases and J dropped 6 bases, with 22 bases sitting between them.

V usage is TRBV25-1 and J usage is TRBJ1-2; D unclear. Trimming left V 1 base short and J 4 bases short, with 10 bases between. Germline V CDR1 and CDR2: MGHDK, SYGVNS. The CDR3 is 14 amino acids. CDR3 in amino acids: CASSELGSLYGYTF. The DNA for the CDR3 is TGTGCCAGCAGTGAATTGGGGAGCCTCTATGGCTACACCTTC.

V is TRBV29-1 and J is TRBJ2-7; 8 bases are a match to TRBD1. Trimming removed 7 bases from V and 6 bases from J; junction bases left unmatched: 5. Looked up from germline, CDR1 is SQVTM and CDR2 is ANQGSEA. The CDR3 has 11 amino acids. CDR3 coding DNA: TGCAGCGCGGGGGACAGGTCCGAGCAGTACTTC. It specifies CSAGDRSEQYF.

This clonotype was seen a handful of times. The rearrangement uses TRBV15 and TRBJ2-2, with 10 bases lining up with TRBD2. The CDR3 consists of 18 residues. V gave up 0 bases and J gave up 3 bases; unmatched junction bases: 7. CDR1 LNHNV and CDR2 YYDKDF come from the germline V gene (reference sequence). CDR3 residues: CATSRDRAGGPDTGELFF. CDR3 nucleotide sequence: TGTGCCACCAGCAGAGACCGAGCGGGGGGGCCGGACACCGGGGAGCTGTTTTTT.

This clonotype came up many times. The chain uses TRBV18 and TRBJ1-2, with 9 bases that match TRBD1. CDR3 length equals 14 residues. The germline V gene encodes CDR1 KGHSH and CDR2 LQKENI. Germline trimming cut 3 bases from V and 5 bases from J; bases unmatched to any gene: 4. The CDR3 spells CASSPIGTGYGYTF. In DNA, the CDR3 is TGTGCCAGCTCACCTATCGGGACAGGGTATGGCTACACCTTC.

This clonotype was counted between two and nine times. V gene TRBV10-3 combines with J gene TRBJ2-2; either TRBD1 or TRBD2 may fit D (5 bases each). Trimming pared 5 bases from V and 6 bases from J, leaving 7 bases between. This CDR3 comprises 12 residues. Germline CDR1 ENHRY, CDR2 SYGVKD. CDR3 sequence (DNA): TGTGCCATCAGTCAGGGACCCGGGGAGCTGTTTTTT. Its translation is CAISQGPGELFF.